This passage covers 17 T cell receptor beta chains from one sample sequenced in a study of T cells after yellow fever vaccination. Each CDR3 protein gets one entry after TCRdb re-called the 5' RACE reads with MiXCR. The profile shows hundreds of thousands of distinct CDR3 sequences, 6.2% of them singletons. This material consisted of PBMCs, taken 5 days after the yellow fever booster vaccination. These receptors came from a man between 25 and 39 years old who received the YFV17D yellow fever vaccine.

This clonotype was counted many times. The CDR3 loop reads CSARPSNYGYTF. In nucleotides, the CDR3 is TGCAGTGCACGGCCATCTAACTATGGCTACACCTTC. The chain joins TRBV20-1 to TRBJ1-2; no definite D call. Germline V CDR1 and CDR2: DFQATT, SNEGSKA (reference sequence). This CDR3 has 12 amino acids. The V and J ends lost 6 bases and 0 bases respectively, with 8 bases between them.

The rearrangement uses TRBV20-1 and TRBJ2-3; perhaps TRBD2 as D (6 bases). The CDR3 has 13 residues. CDR1 and CDR2 from the germline V gene are DFQATT and SNEGSKA (reference sequence). Trimming took 1 base from V and 7 from J, leaving 12 bases between them. CDR3 sequence (DNA): TGCAGTGCTAGAGTTGCGGGGACGAATACGCAGTATTTT. Translation gives CSARVAGTNTQYF.

The rearrangement joins TRBV5-1 to TRBJ2-3; tentatively, D is TRBD1 (7 bases). The germline gives CDR1 SGHRS, CDR2 YFSETQ. The CDR3 length is 14 residues. V dropped 4 bases and J dropped 2 bases, with 11 bases sitting between them. For the CDR3, the DNA is TGCGCCAGCAGCGCGGGACAGACCACAGATACGCAGTATTTT. It is translated as CASSAGQTTDTQYF.

V gene TRBV12-3 or TRBV12-4 combines with J gene TRBJ2-7; no firm D call. V was pared by 1 base and J by 3 bases, with 13 bases between. This CDR3 has 15 residues. The CDR3 DNA follows: TGTGCCAGCAGTTTAGGTCAAGAGACCTTCTACGAGCAGTACTTC. Its protein product is CASSLGQETFYEQYF.

The CDR3 region has the DNA TGTGCCAGCAGATTCTCAAAAGAGCCTTCGATTCGGAATGAGCAGTTCTTC. It yields the protein CASRFSKEPSIRNEQFF. The gene calls are TRBV7-9 and TRBJ2-1, with D unclear. From germline, CDR1 is SEHNR and CDR2 FQNEAQ (reference sequence). The CDR3 length is 17 residues. V lost 6 bases to trimming and J lost 7 bases, with 25 bases between them.

This clonotype appeared many times. The CDR3 region is CASSYSRGNYNEQFF. Written as DNA, the CDR3 is TGTGCCAGCAGTTACTCGCGGGGAAACTACAATGAGCAGTTCTTC. This chain links TRBV6-5 with TRBJ2-1; TRBD2 is a possible D gene (6 bases). This CDR3 region has 15 residues. Trimming pared 0 bases from V and 3 bases from J, leaving 9 bases between. Germline V gene lookup returns CDR1 MNHEY and CDR2 SVGAGI.

J is TRBJ2-3 and V is TRBV9; 7 bases fit TRBD2. Germline loops: CDR1 SGDLS, CDR2 YYNGEE. The V gene end was trimmed by 7 bases and the J gene end by 3 bases; junction bases not matched to a gene: 8. The CDR3 contains 14 residues. CDR3 sequence reads: CASQKRDQTDTQYF. The CDR3 nucleotides are TGTGCCAGCCAAAAGCGGGATCAAACAGATACGCAGTATTTT.

This clonotype was counted at least ten times. Written as DNA, the CDR3 is TGTGCCACCCGGGACAAATCGTACAATGAGCAGTTCTTC. Translation gives CATRDKSYNEQFF. V usage is TRBV15 and J usage is TRBJ2-1, with a possible D match to TRBD1 (6 bases). This CDR3 region has 13 residues. CDR1 is LNHNV, CDR2 YYDKDF, per germline (reference sequence). Between the trimmed V and J ends, which lost 8 bases and 4 bases, there was a span of 12 bases.

The chain carries TRBV28 and TRBJ2-3; TRBD2 is a possible D gene (5 bases). V lost 5 bases, J lost 5 bases, and 8 bases lay in between. This CDR3 is 12 amino acids long. Looked up from germline, CDR1 is MDHEN and CDR2 is SYDVKM. The CDR3 sequence is CASSIAGDTQYF. The CDR3 bases are TGTGCCAGCAGTATCGCGGGAGATACGCAGTATTTT.

This clonotype was picked up many times. The V call is TRBV5-4, the J call TRBJ1-2; possibly TRBD1 for D (5 bases). CDR3 size: 15 residues. V dropped 4 bases and J dropped 7 bases, with 20 bases sitting between them. Germline V lookup: CDR1 SGHNT, CDR2 YYREEE (reference sequence). The CDR3 bases are TGTGCCAGCAGCCCAACGGGACTTACCGCGGGTGGCTACACCTTC. It translates to CASSPTGLTAGGYTF.

This clonotype was seen a handful of times. The chain links TRBV7-2 to TRBJ2-5; D remains unclear. V lost 1 base and J lost 0, with 6 bases in between. Germline CDR1 SGHTA, CDR2 FQGNSA. This CDR3 comprises 14 residues. The CDR3 DNA follows: TGTGCCAGCAGCTTAGGAGTGTACCAAGAGACCCAGTACTTC. It yields the protein CASSLGVYQETQYF. Complete variable domain (other parts from reference TRBV7-2 and TRBJ2-5): GAGVSQSPSNKVTEKGKDVELRCDPISGHTALYWYRQSLGQGLEFLIYFQGNSAPDKSGLPSDRFSAERTGGSVSTLTIQRTQQEDSAVYLCASSLGVYQETQYFGPGTRLLVL.

This clonotype was recorded a few times. The CDR3 DNA is TGCGCCAGCAGTCGGGGGACTAGCGGGAGGTACGAGCAGTACTTC. Protein sequence: CASSRGTSGRYEQYF. This sequence joins TRBV10-1 and TRBJ2-7, with 15 positions matching TRBD2. The CDR3 spans 15 residues. V trimming: 5 bases; J trimming: 4 bases; junction bases outside the gene matches: 3. Germline-derived CDR1 and CDR2 are WNHNN and SYGVQD (reference sequence).

The chain joins TRBV12-3 or TRBV12-4 to TRBJ2-1; D is uncertain. This CDR3 spans 13 amino acids. With 6 bases removed from V and 10 bases from J, the gap between germline ends came to 16 bases. The chain's CDR3 is CASSYDLNEEQFF. The CDR3 DNA sequence: TGTGCCAGCAGCTACGACCTTAACGAAGAGCAGTTCTTC.

The table lists this clonotype with a few counts. This chain's CDR3 is CASSWGQGKGEQYF. The CDR3 DNA sequence: TGCGCCAGCAGCTGGGGACAGGGGAAGGGCGAGCAGTACTTC. The rearrangement uses TRBV5-1 and TRBJ2-7; 10 bases match TRBD1. The trim removed 3 bases at V and 6 bases at J, leaving 6 bases unmatched. The CDR3 totals 14 residues. Germline V lookup: CDR1 SGHRS, CDR2 YFSETQ.

This clonotype has just a few counts. This rearrangement joins TRBV20-1 to TRBJ2-5; 7 positions agree with TRBD1. The V gene's germline CDR1 is DFQATT and CDR2 SNEGSKA (reference sequence). V lost 1 base, J lost 1 base, and 6 bases stayed unmatched. This CDR3 is built from 15 residues. DNA for the CDR3: TGCAGTGCTAGAGCCGCCACAGGGGTCCAAGAGACCCAGTACTTC. Its translation: CSARAATGVQETQYF.

The gene calls are TRBV20-1 and TRBJ2-7; D assignment may be TRBD1 or TRBD2 (6 bases each). The V gene's germline CDR1 is DFQATT and CDR2 SNEGSKA (reference sequence). The CDR3 consists of 13 residues. V was cut by 2 bases and J by 4 bases, with 12 bases left in between. CDR3: CSARTGALYEQYF. CDR3 nucleotides: TGCAGTGCTAGAACGGGGGCTTTGTACGAGCAGTACTTC.

The V call is TRBV20-1, the J call TRBJ1-2, with a tentative D call TRBD1 (5 bases). Germline V gives CDR1 DFQATT, CDR2 SNEGSKA (reference sequence). Trimming left V 1 base short and J 5 bases short, with 11 bases between. CDR3 length: 13 residues. CDR3 DNA: TGCAGTGCTAGAGTTAGTCAGGGATATGGCTACACCTTC. It translates to CSARVSQGYGYTF.